This entry concerns a single T cell receptor beta chain. Its antigen is not identified. The sample comes from a study of cytomegalovirus exposure and HLA in healthy donors. The study, taken as a whole, reports: Later analysis placed DRB1 highest and HLA-C lowest in TCR association rates, which differed by HLA locus.

CDR1 and CDR2 from the germline V gene are ENHRY and SYGVKD. This CDR3 contains 16 residues. V shed 4 bases, J shed 3 bases, and the junction held 5 bases outside the gene matches. When sampled, the donors appeared nominally healthy, though they likely had unrecorded immune exposures. The study ran its PCR with 60 Vbeta and 13 Jbeta primers. Using immunoSEQ multiplex PCR, the repertoire was profiled, and TCRdb retains in-frame clones only, with some absent. The data contain more than 85,000 clones, 65% to 80% of them seen just once; the ten biggest clones take up about 9.4%. Sequencing was done on a sample of PBMCs. The gene calls are TRBV10-3 and TRBJ2-2, with 10 bases matching TRBD2. The clonotype originates from a man aged 25 to 40 in good health and CMV-seropositive. The CDR3: CAISVSAGGDTGELFF. In DNA form, the CDR3 reads TGTGCCATCAGTGTTTCAGCGGGGGGGGACACCGGGGAGCTGTTTTTT.